The clone carrying this T cell receptor (beta chain) has at least ten counts. As yet, its antigen is unknown. A 5'RACE reaction primed in the constant segment made cDNA libraries of TCR alpha and TCR beta, and these carried sample barcodes and UMIs. TCRdb reprocessed the 5' RACE reads with MiXCR, giving one entry per CDR3 protein. The sample holds about 110,000 distinct CDR3 sequences, about 17% seen once. The CDR3 sequence is 16 residues long. Germline V gene sequence: CDR1 DFQATT, CDR2 SNEGSKA (reference sequence). V shed 1 base and J shed 4 bases, with 16 bases lying between them. The sample is drawn from a study of T-cell memory formation after mild COVID-19. Study conclusions and caveats: Clones that contracted clustered mainly in CM and EM if CD4+ and in EMRA if CD8+.

This clonotype originated in an adult woman who had mild COVID-19 (a few samples of this study predate the infection). Cell type and time point are not known. The sequenced material came from PBMCs or a T cell subset sorted from them (not recorded which). The chain combines TRBV20-1 with TRBJ1-4; the D is unclear. CDR3 in DNA: TGCAGTGCTAGAGGGTCCGAGGAAATCGTTAATGAAAAACTGTTTTTT. Translation: CSARGSEEIVNEKLFF.